This TCR beta chain came from a study of human T cells and chemical hapten exposure. Study-wide background: Diphenylcyclopropenone doses were given weekly to the scalps of patients across the approximately 24-week study. Study-level points and caveats: TCRs whose frequency exceeded 1 in 1000 remained the same following DPC sensitization.

Time point in this sample: patch test 1, 2 weeks after DPC sensitization. Treatment denoted: therapeutic diphenylcyclopropenone sensitization with weekly scalp DPC. The authors extracted total RNA from unfractionated whole blood. Individual cDNA molecules in this library carried unique molecular identifiers. TCRdb re-called the RACE reads through MiXCR, storing one row per CDR3 protein. The table has approximately 52,000 distinct CDR3 sequences, approximately 11% seen once. The sample holds many counts of this clonotype. Its antigen is unknown. The length of the CDR3 is 12 residues. The germline gives CDR1 SGHTA, CDR2 FQGNSA. V was shortened by 8 bases and J by 3 bases, with 8 bases between the two germline ends.

The source of this sequence is a woman aged 40 to 50 with alopecia areata. Some clones in this sample may be carry-over from other donors' samples. Source: whole blood, taken in connection with sensitization to the hapten diphenylcyclopropenone (DPC). V and J are TRBV7-2 and TRBJ1-5; no clear D. CDR3 bases: TGTGCCAGCGCAGGTTACAATCAGCCCCAGCATTTT. It translates to CASAGYNQPQHF.